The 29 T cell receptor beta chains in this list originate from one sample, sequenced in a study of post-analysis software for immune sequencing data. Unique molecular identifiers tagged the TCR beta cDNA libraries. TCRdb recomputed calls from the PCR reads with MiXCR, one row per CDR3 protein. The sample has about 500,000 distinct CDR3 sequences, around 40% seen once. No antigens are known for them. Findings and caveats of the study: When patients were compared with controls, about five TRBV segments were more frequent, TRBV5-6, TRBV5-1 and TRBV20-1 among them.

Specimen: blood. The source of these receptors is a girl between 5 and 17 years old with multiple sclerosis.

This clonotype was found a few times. The CDR3, as DNA: TGTGCCAGCAGTCCTACGGACGAACAGCCCCAGCATTTT. Protein sequence: CASSPTDEQPQHF. The rearrangement joins TRBV6-2 or TRBV6-3 to TRBJ1-5; D remains ambiguous. Trimming cost V 5 bases and J 7 bases, with 12 bases left between them. In germline, CDR1 is MNHEY, CDR2 SVGEGT. CDR3 length equals 13 residues.

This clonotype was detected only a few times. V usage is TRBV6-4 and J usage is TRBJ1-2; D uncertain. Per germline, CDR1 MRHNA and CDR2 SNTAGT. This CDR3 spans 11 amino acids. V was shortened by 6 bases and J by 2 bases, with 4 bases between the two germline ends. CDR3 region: CASRGNYGYTF. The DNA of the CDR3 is TGTGCCAGCAGGGGAAACTATGGCTACACCTTC.

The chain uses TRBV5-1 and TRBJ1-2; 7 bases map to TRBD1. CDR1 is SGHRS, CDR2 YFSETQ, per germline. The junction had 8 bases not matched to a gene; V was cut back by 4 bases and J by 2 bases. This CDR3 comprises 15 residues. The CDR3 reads CASSPIDRENYGYTF. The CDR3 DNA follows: TGCGCCAGCAGCCCAATCGACAGGGAAAACTATGGCTACACCTTC.

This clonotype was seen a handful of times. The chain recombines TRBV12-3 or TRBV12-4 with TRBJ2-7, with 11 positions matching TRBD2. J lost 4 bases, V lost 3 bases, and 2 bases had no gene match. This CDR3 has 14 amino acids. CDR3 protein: CASSLTSGMYEQYF. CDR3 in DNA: TGTGCCAGCAGTTTGACTAGCGGGATGTACGAGCAGTACTTC.

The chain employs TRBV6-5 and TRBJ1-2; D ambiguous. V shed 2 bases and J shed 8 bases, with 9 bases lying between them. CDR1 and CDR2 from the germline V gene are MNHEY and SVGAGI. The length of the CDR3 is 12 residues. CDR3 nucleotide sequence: TGTGCCAGCAGTTACGGACCGCGGGGCTACACCTTC. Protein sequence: CASSYGPRGYTF.

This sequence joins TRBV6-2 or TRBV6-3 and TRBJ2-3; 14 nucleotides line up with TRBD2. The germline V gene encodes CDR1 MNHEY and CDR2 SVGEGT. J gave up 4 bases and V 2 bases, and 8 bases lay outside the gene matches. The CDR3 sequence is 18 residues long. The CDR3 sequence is CASSYRGTSGSESDTQYF. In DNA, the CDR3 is TGTGCCAGCAGTTACCGAGGGACTAGCGGGAGTGAGTCAGATACGCAGTATTTT.

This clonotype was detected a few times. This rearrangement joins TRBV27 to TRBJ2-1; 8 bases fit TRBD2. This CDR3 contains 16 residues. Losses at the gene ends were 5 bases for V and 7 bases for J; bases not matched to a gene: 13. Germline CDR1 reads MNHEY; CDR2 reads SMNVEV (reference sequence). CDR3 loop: CASSPREAGLVNEQFF. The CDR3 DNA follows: TGTGCCAGCAGTCCCCGGGAAGCGGGACTAGTGAATGAGCAGTTCTTC.

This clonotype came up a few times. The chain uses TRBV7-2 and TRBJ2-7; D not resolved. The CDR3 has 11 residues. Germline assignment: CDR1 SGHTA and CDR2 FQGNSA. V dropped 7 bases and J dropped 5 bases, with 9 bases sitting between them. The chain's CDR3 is CASTQADEQYF. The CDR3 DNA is TGTGCCAGCACTCAGGCGGACGAGCAGTACTTC.

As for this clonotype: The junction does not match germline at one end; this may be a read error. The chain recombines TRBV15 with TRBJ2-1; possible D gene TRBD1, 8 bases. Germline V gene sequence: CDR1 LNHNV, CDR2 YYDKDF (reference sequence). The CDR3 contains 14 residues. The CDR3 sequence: CAASSGTGYNEQFF. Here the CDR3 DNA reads TGTGCCGCCAGCAGCGGGACAGGCTACAATGAGCAGTTCTTC.

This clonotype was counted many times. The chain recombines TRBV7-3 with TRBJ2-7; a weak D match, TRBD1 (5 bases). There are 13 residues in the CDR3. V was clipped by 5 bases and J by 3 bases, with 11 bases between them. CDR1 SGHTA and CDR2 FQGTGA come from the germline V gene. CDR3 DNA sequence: TGTGCCAGCAGCCCCACAGGAAGCTACGAGCAGTACTTC. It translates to CASSPTGSYEQYF.

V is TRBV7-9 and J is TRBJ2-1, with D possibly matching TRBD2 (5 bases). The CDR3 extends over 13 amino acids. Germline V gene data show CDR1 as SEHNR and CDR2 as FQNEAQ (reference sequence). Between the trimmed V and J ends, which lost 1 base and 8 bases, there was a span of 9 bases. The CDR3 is CASSLEAVDEQFF. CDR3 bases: TGTGCCAGCAGCTTAGAAGCGGTGGATGAGCAGTTCTTC. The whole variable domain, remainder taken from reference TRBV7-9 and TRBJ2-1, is DTGVSQNPRHKITKRGQNVTFRCDPISEHNRLYWYRQTLGQGPEFLTYFQNEAQLEKSRLLSDRFSAERPKGSFSTLEIQRTEQGDSAMYLCASSLEAVDEQFFGPGTRLTVL.

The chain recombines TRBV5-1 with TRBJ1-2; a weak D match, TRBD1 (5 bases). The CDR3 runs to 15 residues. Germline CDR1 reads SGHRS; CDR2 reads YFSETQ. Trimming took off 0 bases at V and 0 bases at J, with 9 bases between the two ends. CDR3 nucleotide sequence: TGCGCCAGCAGCTTGGACCCGGGACCTAACTATGGCTACACCTTC. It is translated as CASSLDPGPNYGYTF.

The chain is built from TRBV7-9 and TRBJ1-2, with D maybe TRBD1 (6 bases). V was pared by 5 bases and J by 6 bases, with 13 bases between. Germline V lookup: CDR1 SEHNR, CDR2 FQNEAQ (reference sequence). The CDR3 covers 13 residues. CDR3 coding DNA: TGTGCCAGCAGCCCCGGGGGACATCATGGCTACACCTTC. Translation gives CASSPGGHHGYTF.

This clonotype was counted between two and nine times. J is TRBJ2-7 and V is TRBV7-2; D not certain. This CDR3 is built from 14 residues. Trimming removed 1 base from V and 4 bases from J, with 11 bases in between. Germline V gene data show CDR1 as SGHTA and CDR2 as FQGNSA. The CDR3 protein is CASSLVSTSYEQYF. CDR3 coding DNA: TGTGCCAGCAGCTTAGTTAGTACGTCTTACGAGCAGTACTTC.

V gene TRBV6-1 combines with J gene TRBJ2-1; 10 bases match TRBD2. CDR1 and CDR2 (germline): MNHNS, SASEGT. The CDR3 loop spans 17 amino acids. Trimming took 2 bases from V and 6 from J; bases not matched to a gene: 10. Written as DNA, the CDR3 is TGTGCCAGCAGTGAAAGTCTAGCGGGAGAAGGGGGCAATGAGCAGTTCTTC. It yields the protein CASSESLAGEGGNEQFF.

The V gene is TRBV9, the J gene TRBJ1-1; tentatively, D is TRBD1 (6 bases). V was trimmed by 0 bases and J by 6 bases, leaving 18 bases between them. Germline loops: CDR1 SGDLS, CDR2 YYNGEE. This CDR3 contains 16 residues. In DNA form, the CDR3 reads TGTGCCAGCAGCGTAGGAAGTGTCGGGGGGCGATCTGAAGCTTTCTTT. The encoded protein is CASSVGSVGGRSEAFF. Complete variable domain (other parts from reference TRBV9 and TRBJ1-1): DSGVTQTPKHLITATGQRVTLRCSPRSGDLSVYWYQQSLDQGLQFLIQYYNGEERAKGNILERFSAQQFPDLHSELNLSSLELGDSALYFCASSVGSVGGRSEAFFGQGTRLTVV.

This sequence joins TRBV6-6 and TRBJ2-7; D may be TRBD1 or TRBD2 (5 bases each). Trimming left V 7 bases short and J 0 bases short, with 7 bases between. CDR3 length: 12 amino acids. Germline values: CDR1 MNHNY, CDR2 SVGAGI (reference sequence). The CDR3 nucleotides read TGTGCCAGCAATGGGGGCTCCTACGAGCAGTACTTC. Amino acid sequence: CASNGGSYEQYF.

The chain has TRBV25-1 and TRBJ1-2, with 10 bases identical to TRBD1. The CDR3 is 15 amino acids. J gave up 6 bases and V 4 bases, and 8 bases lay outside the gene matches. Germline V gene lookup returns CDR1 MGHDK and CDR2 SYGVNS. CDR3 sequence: CASSGVLGQGNGYTF. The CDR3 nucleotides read TGTGCCAGCAGTGGGGTCTTGGGACAGGGGAATGGCTACACCTTC.

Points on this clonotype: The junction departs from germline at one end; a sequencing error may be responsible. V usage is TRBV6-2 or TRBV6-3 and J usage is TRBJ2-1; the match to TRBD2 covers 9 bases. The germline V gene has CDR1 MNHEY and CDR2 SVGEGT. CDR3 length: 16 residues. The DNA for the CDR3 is TGTGTCAGCAGTTCTCGGGGACTAGCCGACTACAATGAGCAGTTCTTC. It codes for CVSSSRGLADYNEQFF.

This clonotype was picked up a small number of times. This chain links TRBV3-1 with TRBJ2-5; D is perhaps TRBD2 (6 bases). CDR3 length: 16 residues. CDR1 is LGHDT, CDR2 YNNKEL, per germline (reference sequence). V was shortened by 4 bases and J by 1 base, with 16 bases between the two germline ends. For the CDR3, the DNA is TGTGCCAGCAGCCCGACGGGCGCGGGAACCCAAGAGACCCAGTACTTC. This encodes CASSPTGAGTQETQYF.

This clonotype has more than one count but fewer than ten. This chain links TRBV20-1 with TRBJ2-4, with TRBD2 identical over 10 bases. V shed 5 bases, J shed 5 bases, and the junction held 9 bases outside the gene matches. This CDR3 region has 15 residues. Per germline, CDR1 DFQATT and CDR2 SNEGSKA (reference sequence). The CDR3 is CSAVGASGRENIQYF. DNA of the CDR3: TGCAGTGCTGTGGGGGCCAGCGGGAGGGAAAACATTCAGTACTTC.

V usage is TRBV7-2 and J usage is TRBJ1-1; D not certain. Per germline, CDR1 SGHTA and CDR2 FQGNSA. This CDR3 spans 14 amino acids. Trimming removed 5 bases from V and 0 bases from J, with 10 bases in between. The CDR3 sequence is CASSPRHVNTEAFF. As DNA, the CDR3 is TGTGCCAGCAGCCCCAGACATGTGAACACTGAAGCTTTCTTT.

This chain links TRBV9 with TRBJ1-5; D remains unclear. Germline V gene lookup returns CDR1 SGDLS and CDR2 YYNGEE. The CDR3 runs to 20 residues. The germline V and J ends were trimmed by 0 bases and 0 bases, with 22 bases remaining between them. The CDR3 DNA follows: TGTGCCAGCAGCGTAGTTATTTGCAGAACCACAAATTATAGCAATCAGCCCCAGCATTTT. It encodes CASSVVICRTTNYSNQPQHF.

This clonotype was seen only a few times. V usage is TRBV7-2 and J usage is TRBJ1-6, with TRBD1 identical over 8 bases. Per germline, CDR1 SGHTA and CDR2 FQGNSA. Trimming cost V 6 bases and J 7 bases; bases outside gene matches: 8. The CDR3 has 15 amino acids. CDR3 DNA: TGTGCCAGCAGACTAAGCAGGGGGCAGAATTCACCCCTCCACTTT. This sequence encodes CASRLSRGQNSPLHF.

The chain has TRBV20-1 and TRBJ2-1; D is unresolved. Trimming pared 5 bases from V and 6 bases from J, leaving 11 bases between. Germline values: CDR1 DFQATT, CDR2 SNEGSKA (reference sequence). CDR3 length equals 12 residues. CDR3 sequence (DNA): TGCAGTGCTCCGACCCATCTCAATGAGCAGTTCTTC. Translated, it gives CSAPTHLNEQFF.

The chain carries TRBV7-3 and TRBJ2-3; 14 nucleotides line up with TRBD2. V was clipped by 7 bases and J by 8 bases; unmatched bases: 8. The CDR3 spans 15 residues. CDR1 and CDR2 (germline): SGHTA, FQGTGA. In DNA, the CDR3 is TGTGCCAGCAACCTCGGGACTAGCGGGAGTGCTACGCAGTATTTT. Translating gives CASNLGTSGSATQYF.

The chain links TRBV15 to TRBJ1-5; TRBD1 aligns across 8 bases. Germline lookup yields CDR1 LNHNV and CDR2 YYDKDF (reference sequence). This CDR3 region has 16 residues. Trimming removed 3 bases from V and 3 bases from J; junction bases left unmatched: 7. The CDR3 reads CATSSSRDRNNQPQHF. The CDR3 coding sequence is TGTGCCACCAGCAGTTCCCGGGACAGGAACAATCAGCCCCAGCATTTT.

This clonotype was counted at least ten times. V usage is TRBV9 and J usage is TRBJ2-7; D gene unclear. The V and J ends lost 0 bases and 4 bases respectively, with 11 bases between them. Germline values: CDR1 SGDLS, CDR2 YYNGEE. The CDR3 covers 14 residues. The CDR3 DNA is TGTGCCAGCAGCGTAGGAGAGATTCCATACGAGCAGTACTTC. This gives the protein CASSVGEIPYEQYF.

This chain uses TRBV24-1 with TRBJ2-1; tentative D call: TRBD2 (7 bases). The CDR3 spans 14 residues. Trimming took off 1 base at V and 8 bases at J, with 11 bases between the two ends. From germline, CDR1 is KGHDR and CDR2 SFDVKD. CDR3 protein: CATSDLRGGHEQFF. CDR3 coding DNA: TGTGCCACCAGTGATTTACGCGGGGGCCATGAGCAGTTCTTC.